The subject of this entry is one T cell receptor beta chain. As yet, its antigen is unknown. The record originates from a study of T cell responses to AZD1222 COVID-19 vaccine. Study conclusions and caveats: Regions 160-218 and 743-854 held dominance among vaccine-associated CD4 TCRs, which spanned spike. Following two doses of AZD1222, Spike-specific TCR breadth and depth rose. In a largely white British group with more females than males, clonal diversity was possibly underestimated.

Only in-frame clones appear in the TCRdb table, and some are missing; sequencing was by immunoSEQ multiplex PCR. The repertoire includes fewer than 110,000 clones, about 86% of them detected once, and 1.4% sits in the top ten. This CDR3 region has 11 residues. CDR1 GTSNPN and CDR2 SVGIG come from the germline V gene (reference sequence). Trimming took off 1 base at V and 5 bases at J, with 5 bases between the two ends. Sequences were derived from peripheral blood, sampled on day 0 of AZD1222 vaccination. This clonotype originated in an adult in good health. The chain joins TRBV30 to TRBJ2-5; the D is unclear. The CDR3 DNA follows: TGTGCCTGGAGTGGTAGGGAGACCCAGTACTTC. Protein: CAWSGRETQYF.